The entry below describes one TCR beta chain. Other nucleotide sequences in the sample specify the same CDR3. The CDR3 contains 13 residues. V dropped 4 bases and J dropped 4 bases, with 10 bases sitting between them. The V gene's germline CDR1 is SGHTA and CDR2 FQGNSA. These data are taken from a study of cytotoxic CD8 clonotypes in ibrutinib-treated CLL. Some clones are missing from TCRdb's copy, which holds only in-frame ones; the method was immunoSEQ multiplex PCR. The sample yields under 150,000 clones, around four fifths seen once. The sample in question was PBMCs, obtained after 24 months of ibrutinib treatment. The chain combines TRBV7-2 with TRBJ1-1; D perhaps matches TRBD1 (6 bases). This receptor was identified in a human donor with chronic lymphocytic leukemia. CDR3 sequence reads: CASSSQGGTEAFF. The CDR3 coding sequence is TGTGCCAGCAGCTCACAAGGGGGCACTGAAGCTTTCTTT.